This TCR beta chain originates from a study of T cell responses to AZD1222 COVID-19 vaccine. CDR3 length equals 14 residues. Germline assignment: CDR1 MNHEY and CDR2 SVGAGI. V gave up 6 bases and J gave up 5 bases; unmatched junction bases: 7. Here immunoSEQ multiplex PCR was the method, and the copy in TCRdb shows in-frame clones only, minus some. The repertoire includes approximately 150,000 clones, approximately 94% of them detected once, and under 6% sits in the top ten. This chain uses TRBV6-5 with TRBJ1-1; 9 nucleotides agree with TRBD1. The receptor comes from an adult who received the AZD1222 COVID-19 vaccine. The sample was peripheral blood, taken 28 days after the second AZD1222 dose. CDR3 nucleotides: TGTGCCAGCAGCTCCGGGACAGGGTCGACTGAAGCTTTCTTT. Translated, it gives CASSSGTGSTEAFF.